These 19 T cell receptor beta chains came from one sample sequenced in a study of post-analysis software for immune sequencing data. Findings and caveats of the study: TRBV5-6, TRBV5-1 and TRBV20-1 were among four to six TRBV segments more frequent in patients than controls.

No antigens are known for them. Prepared libraries of TCR beta cDNA carried unique molecular identifiers. Each CDR3 protein gets one entry after TCRdb re-called the PCR reads with MiXCR. The table records around 700,000 distinct CDR3 sequences, approximately 60% of them present only once. The sequenced sample was blood. Receptor source: a girl aged 2 to 10 with multiple sclerosis.

The genes are TRBV3-1 and TRBJ2-1; D gene ambiguous. V was clipped by 0 bases and J by 3 bases, with 12 bases between them. Germline CDR1 and CDR2: LGHDT and YNNKEL (reference sequence). The CDR3 totals 16 residues. The chain's CDR3 is CASSQEWVLGYNEQFF. The CDR3 DNA follows: TGTGCCAGCAGCCAAGAGTGGGTTTTGGGCTACAATGAGCAGTTCTTC.

The chain is built from TRBV7-3 and TRBJ2-1; no reliable D call. The V gene lost 4 bases and the J gene lost 0 bases, with 10 bases spanning the gap. This CDR3 comprises 15 residues. Germline lookup yields CDR1 SGHTA and CDR2 FQGTGA. The CDR3 region is CASSSSMSSYNEQFF. The DNA of the CDR3 is TGTGCCAGCAGCTCTTCTATGAGCTCCTACAATGAGCAGTTCTTC.

The chain combines TRBV5-4 with TRBJ2-5; TRBD2 matches at 10 bases. CDR3 length equals 15 residues. Looked up from germline, CDR1 is SGHNT and CDR2 is YYREEE (reference sequence). After removal of 4 bases from V and 11 bases from J, the junction contained 14 bases not matched to a gene. CDR3 coding DNA: TGTGCCAGCAGCCCATCTCTAGCGGGAGCGGGAGAGCAGTACTTC. Its translation: CASSPSLAGAGEQYF.

The chain has TRBV29-1 and TRBJ1-2; a possible D gene is TRBD1 (5 bases). The V gene's germline CDR1 is SQVTM and CDR2 ANQGSEA. This CDR3 is 11 amino acids long. The ends were cut back, 7 bases at V and 3 bases at J, with 9 bases in the middle. The CDR3 DNA reads TGCAGCGCAGGGACTCACTATGGCTACACCTTC. Its translation: CSAGTHYGYTF.

The J gene is TRBJ2-3, the V gene TRBV7-8; 8 bases agree with TRBD2. The length of the CDR3 is 16 residues. After removal of 5 bases from V and 0 bases from J, the junction contained 7 bases not matched to a gene. Germline V gene data show CDR1 as SGHVS and CDR2 as FQNEAQ. The CDR3 bases are TGTGCCAGCAGCCTCCGACTAGCGTCTAGCACAGATACGCAGTATTTT. Translating it yields CASSLRLASSTDTQYF.

This clonotype was detected once. V gene TRBV29-1 combines with J gene TRBJ2-6; perhaps TRBD1 as D (6 bases). Trimming shortened V by 6 bases and J by 2 bases, and 11 bases separated the two germline ends. CDR1 is SQVTM and CDR2 is ANQGSEA in the germline V gene. This CDR3 spans 14 amino acids. CDR3 DNA sequence: TGCAGCGTCTTCCCAGGGGCTGGGGCCAACGTCCTGACTTTC. Translating it yields CSVFPGAGANVLTF. The variable domain in full, completed from reference TRBV29-1 and TRBJ2-6, reads SAVISQKPSRDICQRGTSLTIQCQVDSQVTMMFWYRQQPGQSLTLIATANQGSEATYESGFVIDKFPISRPNLTFSTLTVSNMSPEDSSIYLCSVFPGAGANVLTFGAGSRLTVL.

This clonotype was counted between two and nine times. V and J are TRBV7-2 and TRBJ1-6; D may be TRBD1 (6 bases). Germline-derived CDR1 and CDR2 are SGHTA and FQGNSA. CDR3 length: 16 amino acids. The V end lost 4 bases, the J end lost 3 bases, and 13 bases lay between the germline ends. Here the CDR3 DNA reads TGTGCCAGCAGCTACGACCGGGACAACTATAATTCACCCCTCCACTTT. Residues: CASSYDRDNYNSPLHF.

This clonotype appeared many times. V usage is TRBV29-1 and J usage is TRBJ2-1, with D perhaps assigned TRBD1 or TRBD2 (6 bases each). Germline values: CDR1 SQVTM, CDR2 ANQGSEA. Trimming left V 4 bases short and J 3 bases short, with 19 bases between. The CDR3 totals 16 residues. This chain's CDR3 is CSVGVRGERYYNEQFF. CDR3 in DNA: TGCAGCGTTGGTGTTAGGGGGGAGCGGTACTACAATGAGCAGTTCTTC.

This rearrangement joins TRBV18 to TRBJ2-7; unclear D gene. CDR1 is KGHSH and CDR2 is LQKENI in the germline V gene. The CDR3 is made up of 15 amino acids. Trimming stripped 1 base from V and 10 bases from J, with 20 bases between. The CDR3 loop is CASSPQPNGQESQYF. The CDR3 coding sequence is TGTGCCAGCTCACCACAGCCCAATGGCCAAGAGAGCCAGTACTTC.

The DNA for the CDR3 is TGTGCCAGCAGCTTACAGGGGGCAACGGGCTATGGCTACACCTTC. This translates into CASSLQGATGYGYTF. This chain connects TRBV7-2 to TRBJ1-2; TRBD1 agrees at 8 bases. J lost 4 bases, V lost 2 bases, and 6 bases had no gene match. The CDR3 contains 15 residues. Germline V lookup: CDR1 SGHTA, CDR2 FQGNSA.

V and J are TRBV5-1 and TRBJ2-3; maybe TRBD2 (5 bases). V was cut by 3 bases and J by 2 bases, with 19 bases left in between. The CDR3 sequence is 17 residues long. Germline CDR1 is SGHRS and CDR2 is YFSETQ. The CDR3 loop reads CASSWTRRGRYTDTQYF. CDR3 sequence (DNA): TGCGCCAGCAGCTGGACCCGACGCGGGCGTTACACAGATACGCAGTATTTT.

The rearrangement links TRBV4-3 to TRBJ2-3; TRBD2 matches at 12 bases. The V gene's germline CDR1 is LGHNA and CDR2 YSLEER. J gave up 5 bases and V 0 bases, and 6 bases lay outside the gene matches. The CDR3 is made up of 17 amino acids. In DNA form, the CDR3 reads TGCGCCAGCAGCCAAGAGAGACTAGCGGGGGTTCGAGATACGCAGTATTTT. It encodes CASSQERLAGVRDTQYF.

This clonotype showed up just a few times. The chain employs TRBV29-1 and TRBJ2-1; TRBD1 might be the D (6 bases). Germline V gene lookup returns CDR1 SQVTM and CDR2 ANQGSEA. Trimming took off 6 bases at V and 5 bases at J, with 14 bases between the two ends. This CDR3 comprises 13 residues. Here the CDR3 DNA reads TGCAGCGTCGCCGGGACACCCAACAATGAGCAGTTCTTC. The encoded protein is CSVAGTPNNEQFF.

The rearrangement joins TRBV6-2 or TRBV6-3 to TRBJ1-2; no reliable D call. Trimming left V 2 bases short and J 10 bases short, with 11 bases between. The CDR3 runs to 12 residues. Germline V CDR1 and CDR2: MNHEY, SVGEGT. The CDR3 loop is CASSYGSNYYTF. The CDR3 DNA follows: TGTGCCAGCAGTTACGGTTCCAACTACTACACCTTC.

The rearrangement links TRBV29-1 to TRBJ2-1, with 8 bases fitting TRBD1. J lost 6 bases, V lost 6 bases, and 4 bases had no gene match. The CDR3 extends over 12 amino acids. From germline, CDR1 is SQVTM and CDR2 ANQGSEA. The CDR3 nucleotides are TGCAGCGTCCTGGACAGGGTCAATGAGCAGTTCTTC. It specifies CSVLDRVNEQFF.

This clonotype has a single count. The V and J genes are TRBV3-1 and TRBJ2-1; the match to TRBD2 covers 7 bases. The CDR3 runs 16 residues. Germline CDR1 and CDR2: LGHDT and YNNKEL (reference sequence). J was trimmed by 2 bases and V by 1 base; bases with no gene match: 5. This CDR3 reads CASSQGEGQPYNEQFF. CDR3 DNA: TGTGCCAGCAGCCAAGGGGAGGGCCAACCCTACAATGAGCAGTTCTTC.

V is TRBV27 and J is TRBJ1-5; 9 bases align to TRBD1. Germline V gives CDR1 MNHEY, CDR2 SMNVEV (reference sequence). The CDR3 is 13 amino acids. With V trimmed by 4 bases and J by 5 bases, 0 bases remained unmatched. The CDR3 DNA follows: TGTGCCAGCAGTTGGGACAGGGATCAGCCCCAGCATTTT. Its translation: CASSWDRDQPQHF.

This chain joins TRBV24-1 and TRBJ2-5, with D possibly TRBD2 on 6 matching bases. The V end was cut by 3 bases, the J end by 0 bases, with 10 bases between. The germline V gene has CDR1 KGHDR and CDR2 SFDVKD. This CDR3 comprises 15 residues. Here the CDR3 reads CATSDPTGDQETQYF. The CDR3 nucleotides read TGTGCCACCAGTGATCCAACGGGGGACCAAGAGACCCAGTACTTC.

The chain links TRBV20-1 to TRBJ2-5; 7 nucleotides agree with TRBD2. The germline V gene has CDR1 DFQATT and CDR2 SNEGSKA (reference sequence). Trimming at V came to 3 bases and at J to 5 bases, leaving 12 bases not matched to a gene. The length of the CDR3 is 15 residues. The CDR3, as DNA: TGCAGTGCTAGCCCAGTAGTGGGGGGGTCTGAGACCCAGTACTTC. Translating gives CSASPVVGGSETQYF.